Listed below are T cell receptor beta chains from one sample, sequenced in a study of blood T cell repertoires in COVID-19. Clones were read by immunoSEQ multiplex PCR, and TCRdb kept only the in-frame ones, dropping some. The sample includes under 55,000 clones, 87% of them seen just once. The specimen was peripheral blood. These receptors all come from an elderly woman with COVID-19, enrolled during active disease. CDR3s include the opening cysteine and the closing phenylalanine or tryptophan. Each record gives: V gene, clone size, J gene, D gene, CDR3 DNA, CDR3 protein. D genes are given only for firm matches. The size entry is marked missing in some rows and otherwise reads once, few, many or a size class.

v_call: TRBV5-1; clone_size: .; j_call: TRBJ1-1; d_call: .; cdr3_nt: TGCGCCAGCAGCTACGACTCGACCCGGAACACTGAAGCTTTCTTT; cdr3_aa: CASSYDSTRNTEAFF
v_call: TRBV5-1; clone_size: .; j_call: TRBJ1-5; d_call: .; cdr3_nt: TGCGCCAGCAGCTTGAGGGTTGGAGGACAGCCCCAGCATTTT; cdr3_aa: CASSLRVGGQPQHF
v_call: TRBV9; clone_size: .; j_call: TRBJ2-7; d_call: TRBD2; cdr3_nt: TGTGCCAGCAGTTTGACTAGCGGGGATACCTACGAGCAGTACTTC; cdr3_aa: CASSLTSGDTYEQYF
v_call: TRBV18; clone_size: .; j_call: TRBJ2-3; d_call: .; cdr3_nt: TGTGCCAGCTCACCAAAGGGGCAGGGGATAGATACGCAGTATTTT; cdr3_aa: CASSPKGQGIDTQYF
v_call: TRBV11-2; clone_size: .; j_call: TRBJ2-7; d_call: TRBD1; cdr3_nt: TGTGCCAGCAGCTTCGCACAGGGGTGGTACGAGCAGTACTTC; cdr3_aa: CASSFAQGWYEQYF
v_call: TRBV18; clone_size: .; j_call: TRBJ1-4; d_call: .; cdr3_nt: TGTGCCAGCTCACCCAAAATTGCAACTAATGAAAAACTGTTTTTT; cdr3_aa: CASSPKIATNEKLFF
v_call: TRBV10-3; clone_size: .; j_call: TRBJ2-2; d_call: .; cdr3_nt: TGTGCCATCAGGCCTCTGGGGAGCGGGGAGCTGTTTTTT; cdr3_aa: CAIRPLGSGELFF
v_call: TRBV7-2; clone_size: .; j_call: TRBJ2-1; d_call: TRBD2; cdr3_nt: TGTGCCAGCACCCTTTTTCTAGCGGGCTTCCCCAATGAGCAGTTCTTC; cdr3_aa: CASTLFLAGFPNEQFF
v_call: TRBV2; clone_size: .; j_call: TRBJ2-3; d_call: .; cdr3_nt: TGTGCCAGCAGTGAGGAACTAGCTGCGCAGTATTTT; cdr3_aa: CASSEELAAQYF
v_call: TRBV6-6; clone_size: .; j_call: TRBJ1-1; d_call: .; cdr3_nt: TGTGCCAGCAGCAGGGGCCGCTGGGCTGAAGCTTTCTTT; cdr3_aa: CASSRGRWAEAFF
v_call: TRBV11-2; clone_size: few; j_call: TRBJ1-2; d_call: .; cdr3_nt: TGTGCCAGCAGCTTAACATCAGGCAGGAGGGTTTTTAACTATGGCTACACCTTC; cdr3_aa: CASSLTSGRRVFNYGYTF
v_call: TRBV19; clone_size: .; j_call: TRBJ2-1; d_call: TRBD2; cdr3_nt: TGTGCCAGTAGTAATCCCCGCTCTCGCGGGAGCTCCTACAATGAGCAGTTCTTC; cdr3_aa: CASSNPRSRGSSYNEQFF
v_call: TRBV5-4; clone_size: .; j_call: TRBJ1-6; d_call: .; cdr3_nt: TGTGCCAGCAGCTTGGCGAGGTATAATTCACCCCTCCACTTT; cdr3_aa: CASSLARYNSPLHF
v_call: TRBV6-1; clone_size: .; j_call: TRBJ2-4; d_call: .; cdr3_nt: TGTGCCAGCAGTGAAGGGCCAGTCGGGAACATTCAGTACTTC; cdr3_aa: CASSEGPVGNIQYF
v_call: TRBV7-9; clone_size: .; j_call: TRBJ2-1; d_call: .; cdr3_nt: TGTGCCAGCAGCTCCCGGGACTTCAGTCCGGACTCCTACAATGAGCAGTTCTTC; cdr3_aa: CASSSRDFSPDSYNEQFF
v_call: TRBV28; clone_size: .; j_call: TRBJ1-5; d_call: TRBD1; cdr3_nt: TGTGCCAGCAGGACAGGGGCTTATAGCAATCAGCCCCAGCATTTT; cdr3_aa: CASRTGAYSNQPQHF
v_call: TRBV5-1; clone_size: .; j_call: TRBJ2-1; d_call: .; cdr3_nt: TGCGCCAGCAGCTTACCCGCTAGCTCCTACAATGAGCAGTTCTTC; cdr3_aa: CASSLPASSYNEQFF
v_call: TRBV7-2; clone_size: .; j_call: TRBJ1-2; d_call: TRBD1; cdr3_nt: TGTGCCAGCAGCACCCGGGACAGGGGGCTGGGGAACTATGGCTACACCTTC; cdr3_aa: CASSTRDRGLGNYGYTF
v_call: TRBV6-2/TRBV6-3; clone_size: .; j_call: TRBJ1-5; d_call: TRBD1; cdr3_nt: TGTGCCAGCAGTTACTACGGGACAGGGAGCAATCAGCCCCAGCATTTT; cdr3_aa: CASSYYGTGSNQPQHF
v_call: TRBV19; clone_size: .; j_call: TRBJ1-5; d_call: .; cdr3_nt: TGTGCCAGTAGTATCCAGGAGGTGGGCGGACCCCAGCATTTT; cdr3_aa: CASSIQEVGGPQHF
v_call: TRBV28; clone_size: .; j_call: TRBJ2-1; d_call: .; cdr3_nt: TGTGCCAGCAGTTCACTACCTGTATTGAGGCAGTTCTTC; cdr3_aa: CASSSLPVLRQFF
v_call: TRBV3-1/TRBV3-2; clone_size: .; j_call: TRBJ1-4; d_call: TRBD1; cdr3_nt: TGTGCCAGCAGCCTGGGACAGGGAGAAAAACTGTTTTTT; cdr3_aa: CASSLGQGEKLFF
v_call: TRBV5-1; clone_size: .; j_call: TRBJ2-5; d_call: .; cdr3_nt: TGCGCCAGCAGCTTGAGTAGGGGGGGGTACCAAGAGACCCAGTACTTC; cdr3_aa: CASSLSRGGYQETQYF
v_call: TRBV25-1; clone_size: .; j_call: TRBJ1-5; d_call: TRBD1; cdr3_nt: TGTGCCAGCTCCTCAACAGGGGGCAATCAGCCCCAGCATTTT; cdr3_aa: CASSSTGGNQPQHF
v_call: TRBV5-4; clone_size: .; j_call: TRBJ2-3; d_call: .; cdr3_nt: TGTGCCAGCAGGCGGGCTAGCTCTCCGGATACGCAGTATTTT; cdr3_aa: CASRRASSPDTQYF
v_call: TRBV9; clone_size: .; j_call: TRBJ1-1; d_call: .; cdr3_nt: TGTGCCAGCAGCGCTCGACTGTACACTGAAGCTTTCTTT; cdr3_aa: CASSARLYTEAFF
v_call: TRBV10-3; clone_size: .; j_call: TRBJ2-3; d_call: TRBD2; cdr3_nt: TGTGCCATCAGCTTGGGAGGGAATACGCAGTATTTT; cdr3_aa: CAISLGGNTQYF
v_call: TRBV28; clone_size: .; j_call: TRBJ2-7; d_call: .; cdr3_nt: TGTGCCAGCGGGAGTCCTAGCGTTAAGTCCTACGAGCAGTACTTC; cdr3_aa: CASGSPSVKSYEQYF
v_call: TRBV15; clone_size: .; j_call: TRBJ2-7; d_call: .; cdr3_nt: TGTGCCACCTTGACCACAGGCTCCTACGAGCAGTACTTC; cdr3_aa: CATLTTGSYEQYF
v_call: TRBV19; clone_size: .; j_call: TRBJ2-7; d_call: .; cdr3_nt: TGTGCCAGTAGTGATCGGACTTTCGGCTCCTACGAGCAGTACTTC; cdr3_aa: CASSDRTFGSYEQYF
v_call: TRBV11-3; clone_size: .; j_call: TRBJ1-2; d_call: .; cdr3_nt: TGTGCCAGCAGCTTACACAATAACTATGGCTACACCTTC; cdr3_aa: CASSLHNNYGYTF
v_call: TRBV3-1/TRBV3-2; clone_size: .; j_call: TRBJ1-1; d_call: TRBD1; cdr3_nt: TGTGCCAGCAGCTCCCGGGACAGCTCGACTGAAGCTTTCTTT; cdr3_aa: CASSSRDSSTEAFF
v_call: TRBV6-1; clone_size: .; j_call: TRBJ2-3; d_call: .; cdr3_nt: TGTGCCAGCAGTGAAGATACATCCGGGACTACAGATACGCAGTATTTT; cdr3_aa: CASSEDTSGTTDTQYF
v_call: TRBV7-6; clone_size: few; j_call: TRBJ2-7; d_call: TRBD1; cdr3_nt: TGTGCCAGCAGCTTGGACAGGGGGCGCGTGGGGGAGCAGTACTTC; cdr3_aa: CASSLDRGRVGEQYF
v_call: TRBV27; clone_size: .; j_call: TRBJ2-1; d_call: TRBD2; cdr3_nt: TGTGCCAGCAGTTGGACTAGCGGGAGGGCCGACAATGAGCAGTTCTTC; cdr3_aa: CASSWTSGRADNEQFF
v_call: TRBV7-2; clone_size: .; j_call: TRBJ1-2; d_call: .; cdr3_nt: TGTGCCAGCAGCTTAGTAGGTGTCAGGAGAGGGTATGGCTACACCTTC; cdr3_aa: CASSLVGVRRGYGYTF
v_call: TRBV24-1; clone_size: .; j_call: TRBJ2-7; d_call: .; cdr3_nt: TGTGCCACCAGTGACGGCGCGGGGAAGCAGTACTTC; cdr3_aa: CATSDGAGKQYF
v_call: TRBV13; clone_size: .; j_call: TRBJ2-3; d_call: TRBD2; cdr3_nt: TGTGCCAGCAGCCGGAGGCTAGCGGTTCAGGATACGCAGTATTTT; cdr3_aa: CASSRRLAVQDTQYF
v_call: TRBV6-1; clone_size: .; j_call: TRBJ1-2; d_call: .; cdr3_nt: TGTGCCAGCAGTGAATCCCTCACTGCGGTCGATGGCTACACCTTC; cdr3_aa: CASSESLTAVDGYTF
v_call: TRBV7-9; clone_size: .; j_call: TRBJ1-1; d_call: .; cdr3_nt: TGTGCCAGCAGCGCTACAGTGGACACTGAAGCTTTCTTT; cdr3_aa: CASSATVDTEAFF
v_call: TRBV7-9; clone_size: once; j_call: TRBJ1-2; d_call: .; cdr3_nt: TGTGCCAGCAGCCCACAGAGTGACTATGGCTACACCTTC; cdr3_aa: CASSPQSDYGYTF
v_call: TRBV6-6; clone_size: .; j_call: TRBJ1-2; d_call: TRBD1; cdr3_nt: TGTGCCAGCAGTTTCCTGGGACAGGGCTATGGCTACACCTTC; cdr3_aa: CASSFLGQGYGYTF
v_call: TRBV19; clone_size: .; j_call: TRBJ2-3; d_call: TRBD2; cdr3_nt: TGTGCCAGTACTAGGACTAGCGGATCCACAGATACGCAGTATTTT; cdr3_aa: CASTRTSGSTDTQYF
v_call: TRBV29-1; clone_size: .; j_call: TRBJ1-2; d_call: .; cdr3_nt: TGCAGCGTTGCACCCCCGGGAGACGGCTACACCTTC; cdr3_aa: CSVAPPGDGYTF